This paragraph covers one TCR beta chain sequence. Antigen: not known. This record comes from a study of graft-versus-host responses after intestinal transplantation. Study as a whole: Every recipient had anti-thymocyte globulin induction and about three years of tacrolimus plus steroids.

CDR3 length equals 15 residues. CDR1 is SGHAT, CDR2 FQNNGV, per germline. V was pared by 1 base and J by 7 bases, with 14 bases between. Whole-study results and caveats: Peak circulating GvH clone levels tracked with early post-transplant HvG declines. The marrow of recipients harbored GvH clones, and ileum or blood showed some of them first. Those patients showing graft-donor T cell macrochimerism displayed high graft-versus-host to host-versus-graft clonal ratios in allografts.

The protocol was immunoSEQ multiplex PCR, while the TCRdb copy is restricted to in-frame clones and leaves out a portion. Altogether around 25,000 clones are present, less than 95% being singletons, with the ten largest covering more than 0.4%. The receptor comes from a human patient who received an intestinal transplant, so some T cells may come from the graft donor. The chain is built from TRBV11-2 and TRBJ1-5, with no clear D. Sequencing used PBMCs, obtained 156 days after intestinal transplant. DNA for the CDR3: TGTGCCAGCAGCTTAGGTCCCTCCGGCGGGCAGCCCCAGCATTTT. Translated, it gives CASSLGPSGGQPQHF. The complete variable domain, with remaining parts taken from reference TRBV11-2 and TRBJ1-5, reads EAGVAQSPRYKIIEKRQSVAFWCNPISGHATLYWYQQILGQGPKLLIQFQNNGVVDDSQLPKDRFSAERLKGVDSTLKIQPAKLEDSAVYLCASSLGPSGGQPQHFGDGTRLSIL.